The present T cell receptor beta chain was sequenced within a study of CXCR3-negative and CXCR3-positive naive CD8 T cells. CDR1 MNHEY and CDR2 SMNVEV come from the germline V gene (reference sequence). The CDR3 is 16 residues long. It was by 5' RACE with UMI labels that the TRB cDNA libraries were prepared. Reprocessing the 5' RACE reads, TCRdb reports a single entry for every CDR3 protein and omits DNA. The table lists roughly 86,000 distinct CDR3 sequences. Sorts that each held 250,000 to 300,000 cells were run in triplicate for every CD8+ T cell subset. Those CD8+ T cells considered naive were CD45RO-CCR7+CD27+CD95-.

The sequenced sample consisted of naive CXCR3- CD8+ T cells from blood. Sample subset: CD45RO-CCR7+CD27+CD95- naive CD8+ T cells lacking CXCR3 (TNR3-). This sequence was found in a human donor in good health. Some clones in this sample may be carry-over from other donors' samples. This sequence joins TRBV27 and TRBJ2-3; TCRdb lists TRBD2, though no DNA is available to test this call. The CDR3 is CASSSGTSGITDTQYF.